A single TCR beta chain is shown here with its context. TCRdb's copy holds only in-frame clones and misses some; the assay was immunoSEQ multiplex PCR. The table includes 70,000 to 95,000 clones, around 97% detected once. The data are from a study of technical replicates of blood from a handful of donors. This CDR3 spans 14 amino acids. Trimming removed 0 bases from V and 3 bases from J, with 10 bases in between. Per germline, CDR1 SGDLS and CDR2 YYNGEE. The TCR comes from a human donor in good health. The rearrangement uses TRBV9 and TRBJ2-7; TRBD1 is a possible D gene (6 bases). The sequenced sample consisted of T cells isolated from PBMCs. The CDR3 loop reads CASSVGRGNYEQYF. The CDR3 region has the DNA TGTGCCAGCAGCGTAGGTAGGGGGAACTACGAGCAGTACTTC.